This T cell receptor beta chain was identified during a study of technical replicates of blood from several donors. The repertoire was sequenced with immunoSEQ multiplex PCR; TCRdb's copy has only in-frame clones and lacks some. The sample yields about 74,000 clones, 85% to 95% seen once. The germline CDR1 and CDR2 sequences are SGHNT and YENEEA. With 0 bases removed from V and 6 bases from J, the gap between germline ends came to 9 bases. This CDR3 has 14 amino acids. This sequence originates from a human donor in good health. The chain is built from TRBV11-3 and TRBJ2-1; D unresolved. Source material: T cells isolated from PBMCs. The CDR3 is CASSLESRSNEQFF. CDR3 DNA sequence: TGTGCCAGCAGCTTAGAAAGTAGATCCAATGAGCAGTTCTTC.